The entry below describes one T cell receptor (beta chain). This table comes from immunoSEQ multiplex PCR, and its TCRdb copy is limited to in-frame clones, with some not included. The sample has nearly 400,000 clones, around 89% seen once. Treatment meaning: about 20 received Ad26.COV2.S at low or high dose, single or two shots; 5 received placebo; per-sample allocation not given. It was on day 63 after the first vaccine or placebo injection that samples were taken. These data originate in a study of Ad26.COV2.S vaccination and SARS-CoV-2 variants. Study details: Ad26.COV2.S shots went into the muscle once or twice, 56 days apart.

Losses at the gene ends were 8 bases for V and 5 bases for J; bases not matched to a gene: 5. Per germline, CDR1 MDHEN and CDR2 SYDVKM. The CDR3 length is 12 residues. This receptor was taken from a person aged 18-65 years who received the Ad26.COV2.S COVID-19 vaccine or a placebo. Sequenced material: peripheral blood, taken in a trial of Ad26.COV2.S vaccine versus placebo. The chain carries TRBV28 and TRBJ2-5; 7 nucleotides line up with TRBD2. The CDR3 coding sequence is TGTGCCAGCGGGGGGGAGACGGAGACCCAGTACTTC. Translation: CASGGETETQYF.